Each of the 30 T cell receptor beta chains below was sequenced from the same sample in a study of blood T cell repertoires in COVID-19. TCRdb's copy holds only in-frame clones and misses some; the assay was immunoSEQ multiplex PCR. The sample contains around 190,000 clones, about 82% of which appear only once. Sequenced: PBMCs or T cells enriched from blood (not recorded which). These receptors originate from a man aged 40-49 years with acute COVID-19.

This chain joins TRBV24-1 and TRBJ1-1; TRBD1 matches at 11 bases. Germline-derived CDR1 and CDR2 are KGHDR and SFDVKD. The CDR3 extends over 14 amino acids. The V segment lost 4 bases and the J segment 4 bases; nucleotides outside the gene matches: 1. The CDR3 loop reads CATSEGTGGTEAFF. Written as DNA, the CDR3 is TGTGCCACCAGTGAAGGGACAGGGGGCACTGAAGCTTTCTTT.

The gene calls are TRBV6-1 and TRBJ2-4; the D gene is possibly TRBD1 (5 bases). Trimming pared 2 bases from V and 0 bases from J, leaving 8 bases between. The CDR3 is made up of 15 amino acids. CDR1 is MNHNS, CDR2 SASEGT, per germline. CDR3 in DNA: TGTGCCAGCAGTGAACATACAGGAGCCAAAAACATTCAGTACTTC. It encodes CASSEHTGAKNIQYF.

V usage is TRBV27 and J usage is TRBJ1-2; 12 positions match TRBD1. Germline loops: CDR1 MNHEY, CDR2 SMNVEV (reference sequence). Losses at the gene ends were 7 bases for V and 8 bases for J; bases not matched to a gene: 11. This CDR3 contains 15 residues. The CDR3 loop reads CASTPGTGGRDGYTF. As DNA, the CDR3 is TGTGCCAGCACCCCGGGGACAGGGGGCAGGGACGGCTACACCTTC.

This chain connects TRBV6-6 to TRBJ2-4, with 7 bases identical to TRBD1. The CDR3 loop spans 13 amino acids. V lost 6 bases and J lost 8; bases outside the gene matches: 7. CDR1 is MNHNY and CDR2 is SVGAGI in the germline V gene (reference sequence). In DNA form, the CDR3 reads TGTGCCAGCAGGGATACTAGGGGGCACATTCAGTACTTC. Its protein product is CASRDTRGHIQYF.

The genes are TRBV28 and TRBJ1-4; D is unclear. This CDR3 has 16 residues. The V gene lost 6 bases and the J gene lost 8 bases, with 22 bases spanning the gap. CDR1 and CDR2 (germline): MDHEN, SYDVKM. In DNA, the CDR3 is TGTGCCAGCAGCGAAACAACGAGAGGGTTTGGGGAAAAACTGTTTTTT. Protein product: CASSETTRGFGEKLFF.

This chain links TRBV5-5 with TRBJ2-1; 7 bases are a match to TRBD2. CDR1 is SGHKS and CDR2 is YYEKEE in the germline V gene (reference sequence). This CDR3 region has 14 residues. Trimming at V came to 0 bases and at J to 4 bases, leaving 1 base not matched to a gene. CDR3 residues: CASSLASGYNEQFF. The CDR3 nucleotides read TGTGCCAGCAGCTTGGCTAGCGGTTACAATGAGCAGTTCTTC.

Only a few counts were recorded for this clone. The chain has TRBV27 and TRBJ2-7; D is possibly TRBD2 (7 bases). Per germline, CDR1 MNHEY and CDR2 SMNVEV (reference sequence). This CDR3 has 16 amino acids. V shed 6 bases and J shed 2 bases, with 20 bases lying between them. The CDR3, as DNA: TGTGCCAGCAGCCCAACACTCGGGGGGCAGACCTACGAGCAGTACTTC. It translates to CASSPTLGGQTYEQYF.

The rearrangement links TRBV27 to TRBJ2-7; 10 nucleotides line up with TRBD1. V dropped 6 bases and J dropped 0; count of bases not matched to a gene: 8. Germline CDR1 and CDR2: MNHEY and SMNVEV (reference sequence). The CDR3 runs to 16 residues. The CDR3 sequence is CASSRDRGASSYEQYF. The CDR3, as DNA: TGTGCCAGCAGCCGGGACAGGGGCGCAAGCTCCTACGAGCAGTACTTC.

The chain links TRBV3-1 (or the pseudogene TRBV3-2) to TRBJ2-1, with 7 nucleotides matching TRBD2. CDR1 is LGHDT, CDR2 YNNKEL, per germline (reference sequence). The trim removed 4 bases at V and 6 bases at J, leaving 6 bases unmatched. The CDR3 is 14 amino acids. The CDR3 here is CASSLRDYINEQFF. As DNA, the CDR3 is TGTGCCAGCAGCCTCCGGGACTACATCAATGAGCAGTTCTTC.

The rearrangement links TRBV11-2 to TRBJ2-3, with 16 positions matching TRBD2. With 6 bases clipped from V and 6 bases from J, the junction kept 12 bases outside the gene matches. The CDR3 has 18 residues. The germline V gene has CDR1 SGHAT and CDR2 FQNNGV. This chain's CDR3 is CASRRPGTSGRAADTQYF. DNA for the CDR3: TGTGCCAGCAGGCGACCCGGGACTAGCGGGAGGGCGGCGGATACGCAGTATTTT.

V is TRBV5-1 and J is TRBJ1-2; tentative D call: TRBD1 (5 bases). Deletions cut 0 bases from V and 2 bases from J, with 11 bases between. Germline V gene data show CDR1 as SGHRS and CDR2 as YFSETQ. The CDR3 is 15 amino acids. The CDR3 DNA sequence: TGCGCCAGCAGCTTGGATCTGGGGGGAAACTATGGCTACACCTTC. This codes for CASSLDLGGNYGYTF.

For this clone: This sample includes further DNA sequences coding for the same CDR3. The chain has TRBV18 and TRBJ1-1; 9 nucleotides align to TRBD1. The CDR3 covers 16 residues. V lost 3 bases and J lost 0; bases outside the gene matches: 5. CDR1 and CDR2 (germline): KGHSH, LQKENI. The CDR3 DNA reads as TGTGCCAGCTCACCTCGACAGGGGGGCATGAACACTGAAGCTTTCTTT. Its protein product is CASSPRQGGMNTEAFF.

The chain employs TRBV5-1 and TRBJ1-6, with 7 bases that match TRBD1. The CDR3 length is 16 residues. After removal of 4 bases from V and 10 bases from J, the junction contained 14 bases not matched to a gene. Per germline, CDR1 SGHRS and CDR2 YFSETQ. For the CDR3, the DNA is TGCGCCAGCAGCAGGGGAAGTCGGGACAGCAGATCACCCCTCCACTTT. Its protein product is CASSRGSRDSRSPLHF.

The chain uses TRBV20-1 and TRBJ1-1, with D perhaps matching TRBD1 (6 bases). CDR1 is DFQATT, CDR2 SNEGSKA, per germline (reference sequence). The CDR3 length is 13 residues. V was shortened by 3 bases and J by 5 bases, with 13 bases between the two germline ends. Here the CDR3 DNA reads TGCAGTGCTAGTAGCAGGGGACGAACTGAAGCTTTCTTT. It encodes CSASSRGRTEAFF.

This rearrangement joins TRBV6-5 to TRBJ2-1; D is possibly TRBD2 (6 bases). The CDR3 loop spans 15 amino acids. Trimming removed 6 bases at V and 4 bases at J, with 16 bases between. The germline V gene has CDR1 MNHEY and CDR2 SVGAGI. The CDR3 protein is CASSRPGLDYNEQFF. DNA of the CDR3: TGTGCCAGCAGCCGCCCGGGACTGGATTACAATGAGCAGTTCTTC.

The genes are TRBV27 and TRBJ1-4; D possibly corresponds to TRBD1 (6 bases). V dropped 2 bases and J dropped 8 bases, with 12 bases sitting between them. This CDR3 is 14 amino acids long. Germline V gives CDR1 MNHEY, CDR2 SMNVEV (reference sequence). The DNA of the CDR3 is TGTGCCAGCAGTTTAATCGGGGGGCAAGAAAAACTGTTTTTT. Its translation is CASSLIGGQEKLFF.

This clone was observed a single time. The chain links TRBV5-6 to TRBJ2-4, with D possibly being TRBD2 (5 bases). V lost 5 bases, J lost 7 bases, and 16 bases lay in between. Germline assignment: CDR1 SGHDT and CDR2 YYEEEE. The CDR3 runs 14 residues. This chain's CDR3 is CASRYDGEWNIQYF. CDR3 DNA: TGTGCCAGCAGATATGACGGGGAGTGGAACATTCAGTACTTC.

The rearrangement joins TRBV7-3 to TRBJ2-1; a weak D match, TRBD2 (5 bases). The CDR3 runs 13 residues. Trimming shortened V by 3 bases and J by 8 bases, and 11 bases separated the two germline ends. Germline lookup yields CDR1 SGHTA and CDR2 FQGTGA. The DNA of the CDR3 is TGTGCCAGCAGCTTCAATTGGGGAGATGAGCAGTTCTTC. Encoded protein: CASSFNWGDEQFF.

The chain couples TRBV6-2 or TRBV6-3 to TRBJ2-7; possible D gene TRBD1, 5 bases. The CDR3 runs 17 residues. Trimming shortened V by 0 bases and J by 3 bases, and 18 bases separated the two germline ends. Per germline, CDR1 MNHEY and CDR2 SVGEGT. DNA of the CDR3: TGTGCCAGCAGTTACTCGAAATTCCAGGGAACGGGCTACGAGCAGTACTTC. Translated, it gives CASSYSKFQGTGYEQYF.

The CDR3 reads CASSNPTSGETQYF. The CDR3 region has the DNA TGTGCCAGCAGCAACCCCACTAGCGGAGAGACCCAGTACTTC. The V and J genes are TRBV5-4 and TRBJ2-5, with 8 positions matching TRBD2. This CDR3 has 14 amino acids. Germline-derived CDR1 and CDR2 are SGHNT and YYREEE (reference sequence). J gave up 4 bases and V 4 bases, and 6 bases lay outside the gene matches.

This clone appeared once. V is TRBV12-5 and J is TRBJ2-1, with D tentatively TRBD2 (9 bases). This CDR3 region has 17 residues. Deletions cut 6 bases from V and 10 bases from J, with 28 bases between. The germline gives CDR1 LGHNT, CDR2 FRNRAP. The CDR3 DNA reads as TGTGCTAGTGGACCTCGGACAGGGAAACTAGCGGGTGGGGAGCAGTTCTTC. It is translated as CASGPRTGKLAGGEQFF.

The rearrangement uses TRBV29-1 and TRBJ1-1; D uncertain. CDR1 is SQVTM and CDR2 is ANQGSEA in the germline V gene. The length of the CDR3 is 10 residues. V was shortened by 4 bases and J by 7 bases, with 7 bases between the two germline ends. The CDR3 nucleotides read TGCAGCGTTGTATCGCGTGAAGCTTTCTTT. This sequence encodes CSVVSREAFF. The whole variable domain, remainder taken from reference TRBV29-1 and TRBJ1-1, is SAVISQKPSRDICQRGTSLTIQCQVDSQVTMMFWYRQQPGQSLTLIATANQGSEATYESGFVIDKFPISRPNLTFSTLTVSNMSPEDSSIYLCSVVSREAFFGQGTRLTVV.

V is TRBV5-1 and J is TRBJ2-2; the match to TRBD2 covers 7 bases. The CDR3 is 15 residues long. J was trimmed by 3 bases and V by 6 bases; bases with no gene match: 8. The germline V gene encodes CDR1 SGHRS and CDR2 YFSETQ. This chain's CDR3 is CASNPLAADTGELFF. DNA for the CDR3: TGCGCCAGCAACCCCCTAGCGGCGGACACCGGGGAGCTGTTTTTT. The full variable domain, with the rest looked up from reference TRBV5-1 and TRBJ2-2, is KAGVTQTPRYLIKTRGQQVTLSCSPISGHRSVSWYQQTPGQGLQFLFEYFSETQRNKGNFPGRFSGRQFSNSRSEMNVSTLELGDSALYLCASNPLAADTGELFFGEGSRLTVL.

This chain connects TRBV28 to TRBJ1-1; weak D call: TRBD1 (5 bases). The germline gives CDR1 MDHEN, CDR2 SYDVKM. Trimming took 7 bases from V and 6 from J, leaving 27 bases between them. The CDR3 is 17 amino acids. The CDR3 protein is CASKLGGAGLALAEAFF. CDR3 sequence (DNA): TGTGCCAGCAAATTGGGCGGGGCGGGCCTTGCGCTTGCTGAAGCTTTCTTT.

This clone was observed a few times. This chain connects TRBV11-2 to TRBJ1-3; D gene uncertain. Trimming pared 1 base from V and 4 bases from J, leaving 11 bases between. CDR3 length: 15 residues. CDR1 and CDR2 (germline): SGHAT, FQNNGV. This chain's CDR3 is CASSLALGIGNTIYF. In DNA, the CDR3 is TGTGCCAGCAGCTTAGCGCTCGGGATAGGAAACACCATATATTTT. The full variable domain, with the rest looked up from reference TRBV11-2 and TRBJ1-3, is EAGVAQSPRYKIIEKRQSVAFWCNPISGHATLYWYQQILGQGPKLLIQFQNNGVVDDSQLPKDRFSAERLKGVDSTLKIQPAKLEDSAVYLCASSLALGIGNTIYFGEGSWLTVV.

The gene calls are TRBV27 and TRBJ1-4, with D hard to call. The CDR3 extends over 14 amino acids. V was pared by 3 bases and J by 2 bases, with 7 bases between. Germline lookup yields CDR1 MNHEY and CDR2 SMNVEV (reference sequence). CDR3 DNA: TGTGCCAGCAGTTTCGCGGGGACTAATGAAAAACTGTTTTTT. This translates into CASSFAGTNEKLFF.

The rearrangement links TRBV6-5 to TRBJ1-5, with D uncertain. Trimming shortened V by 7 bases and J by 0 bases, and 13 bases separated the two germline ends. CDR1 and CDR2 from the germline V gene are MNHEY and SVGAGI. This CDR3 contains 15 residues. CDR3 DNA sequence: TGTGCCAGCACCAAGGTCGACTATAGCAATCAGCCCCAGCATTTT. It yields the protein CASTKVDYSNQPQHF.

The chain joins TRBV19 to TRBJ2-2, with 9 bases identical to TRBD2. The V gene's germline CDR1 is LNHDA and CDR2 SQIVND (reference sequence). V shed 5 bases, J shed 14 bases, and the junction held 12 bases outside the gene matches. The CDR3 is made up of 14 amino acids. The chain's CDR3 is CASSRLGLASYLFF. The CDR3 DNA reads TGTGCCAGTAGTCGCCTGGGACTAGCCTCCTACCTGTTTTTT.

The chain employs TRBV4-1 and TRBJ2-1, with a tentative D call TRBD2 (6 bases). Trimming cost V 1 base and J 4 bases, with 14 bases left between them. CDR3 size: 16 residues. From germline, CDR1 is MGHRA and CDR2 YSYEKL. DNA for the CDR3: TGCGCCAGCAGCCAAGTGGGGAGGTTTCTTTACAATGAGCAGTTCTTC. Translation: CASSQVGRFLYNEQFF.

The chain carries TRBV6-4 and TRBJ2-3; 8 nucleotides match TRBD2. CDR1 and CDR2 (germline): MRHNA, SNTAGT. This CDR3 has 14 residues. V lost 3 bases to trimming and J lost 1 base; unmatched junction nucleotides: 0. CDR3 sequence reads: CASSETSGTDTQYF. DNA of the CDR3: TGTGCCAGCAGTGAGACTAGCGGCACAGATACGCAGTATTTT.